A selection of T cell receptor beta chains follows, all from one sample in a study of memory CD4+ T cells and cytomegalovirus serostatus. Sequencing was performed with immunoSEQ multiplex PCR; in TCRdb, only in-frame clones are kept and a portion is missing. The table lists more than 45,000 clones, 81% of them singletons. Sequenced input: memory CD4+ T cells from blood. Every receptor here comes from an adult in good health and CMV-seronegative. CDR3s include the opening cysteine and the closing phenylalanine or tryptophan. A D gene is named only where the DNA matches it firmly. Not all rows give a size; the values are once, few, many and, for expanded clones, a class.

clone size	V gene	D gene	CDR3 length	J gene	CDR3 protein	CDR3 DNA
NA	TRBV30	TRBD1	16	TRBJ1-5	CAWRDRESLSNQPQHF	TGTGCCTGGAGGGACAGGGAGTCTTTGAGCAATCAGCCCCAGCATTTT
NA	TRBV5-8	TRBD1	14	TRBJ1-4	CASSRRTGEEKLFF	TGTGCCAGCAGCCGACGGACAGGGGAGGAAAAACTGTTTTTT
NA	TRBV6-5	NA	13	TRBJ2-7	CASSLGPYLEQYF	TGTGCCAGCAGTTTGGGGCCTTATTTAGAGCAGTACTTC
NA	TRBV7-2	NA	16	TRBJ2-1	CASSLAVQPTYNEQFF	TGTGCCAGCAGCTTAGCGGTACAGCCAACCTACAATGAGCAGTTCTTC
NA	TRBV19	NA	14	TRBJ2-5	CASSIGGIRETQYF	TGTGCCAGTAGTATAGGGGGCATCCGGGAGACCCAGTACTTC
NA	TRBV19	NA	11	TRBJ1-4	CASRDSEKLFF	TGTGCCAGTAGAGATTCTGAAAAACTGTTTTTT
NA	TRBV30	NA	15	TRBJ2-7	CAWINRDSPVYEQYF	TGTGCCTGGATTAACCGGGATAGCCCTGTCTACGAGCAGTACTTC
NA	TRBV6-5	NA	13	TRBJ1-2	CASSPGQLYGYTF	TGTGCCAGCAGCCCAGGACAGCTCTATGGCTACACCTTC
NA	TRBV10-3	TRBD2	16	TRBJ2-3	CAISDKGELAGDTQYF	TGTGCCATCAGTGATAAGGGGGAACTAGCGGGAGATACGCAGTATTTT
NA	TRBV6-6	NA	16	TRBJ1-5	CASSYGTWGENQPQHF	TGTGCCAGCAGTTACGGGACGTGGGGGGAAAATCAGCCCCAGCATTTT
few	TRBV27	NA	14	TRBJ1-1	CASSSGFMNTEAFF	TGTGCCAGCAGTTCCGGGTTCATGAACACTGAAGCTTTCTTT
NA	TRBV6-6	NA	14	TRBJ2-5	CASSYSSRDETQYF	TGTGCCAGCAGTTACTCTTCCAGGGATGAGACCCAGTACTTC
NA	TRBV30	NA	11	TRBJ2-3	CAYLTADTQYF	TGTGCCTACTTGACTGCAGATACGCAGTATTTT
NA	TRBV6-5	NA	15	TRBJ1-3	CASSYSGRGGNTIYF	TGTGCCAGCAGTTACTCGGGAAGGGGAGGCAACACCATATATTTT
NA	TRBV7-3	NA	13	TRBJ1-1	CASSLHMNTEAFF	TGTGCCAGCAGCTTACATATGAACACTGAAGCTTTCTTT
NA	TRBV29-1	TRBD1	17	TRBJ1-2	CSVEGDRSFRGRDGYTF	TGCAGCGTTGAGGGGGACAGGTCTTTTCGGGGGAGAGATGGCTACACCTTC
NA	TRBV6-5	NA	12	TRBJ1-5	CASSYAVQPQHF	TGTGCCAGCAGTTACGCGGTTCAGCCCCAGCATTTT
few	TRBV5-1	NA	14	TRBJ1-1	CASREPTGRTEAFF	TGCGCCAGCAGGGAACCTACAGGGCGGACTGAAGCTTTCTTT
NA	TRBV27	NA	15	TRBJ2-7	CASKSVRDPGREQYF	TGTGCCAGCAAAAGTGTGCGGGATCCAGGACGCGAGCAGTACTTC
NA	TRBV7-2	NA	15	TRBJ1-2	CASSSPGVGNYGYTF	TGTGCCAGCAGCTCCCCAGGGGTTGGTAACTATGGCTACACCTTC
NA	TRBV15	NA	13	TRBJ2-1	CAAALGTLNEQFF	TGTGCCGCCGCACTCGGGACGCTCAATGAGCAGTTCTTC
NA	TRBV19	NA	13	TRBJ2-1	CASRGEVRGSPFF	TGTGCCAGTAGGGGAGAGGTCCGGGGTTCCCCGTTCTTC
NA	TRBV18	TRBD1	14	TRBJ1-4	CASSPGQGPEKLFF	TGTGCCAGCTCACCTGGACAGGGCCCTGAAAAACTGTTTTTT
NA	TRBV5-1	NA	15	TRBJ2-1	CASSLDGGTYNEQFF	TGCGCCAGCAGCTTGGATGGGGGCACCTACAATGAGCAGTTCTTC
NA	TRBV30	TRBD1	12	TRBJ1-4	CAWRRQGSRLFF	TGTGCCTGGAGACGACAGGGTTCGCGACTGTTTTTT
NA	TRBV7-2	NA	15	TRBJ2-6	CASSYQNSGANVLTF	TGTGCCAGCAGCTATCAGAACTCTGGGGCCAACGTCCTGACTTTC
once	TRBV4-2	NA	16	TRBJ2-7	CASSQDVTLVSYEQYF	TGTGCCAGCAGCCAGGACGTTACACTAGTGTCCTACGAGCAGTACTTC
NA	TRBV19	TRBD1	16	TRBJ1-1	CASSGQGYGHRPEAFF	TGTGCCAGTAGTGGACAGGGATATGGTCACAGGCCTGAAGCTTTCTTT
NA	TRBV7-7	NA	15	TRBJ2-5	CASSLGRTYQETQYF	TGTGCTAGCAGCTTAGGACGGACGTACCAAGAGACCCAGTACTTC
few	TRBV7-9	NA	12	TRBJ2-2	CASTPEVGELFF	TGTGCCAGCACCCCCGAGGTCGGGGAGCTGTTTTTT
NA	TRBV30	NA	15	TRBJ2-3	CAWSARQGFTDTQYF	TGTGCCTGGAGTGCCAGGCAGGGCTTCACAGATACGCAGTATTTT
NA	TRBV5-3	NA	11	TRBJ1-2	CARSFKNGYTF	TGTGCCAGAAGCTTCAAAAATGGCTACACCTTC
NA	TRBV7-2	TRBD1	15	TRBJ1-2	CASSDRDSYSSGYTF	TGTGCCAGCAGCGACCGGGACAGCTACTCGAGTGGCTACACCTTC
NA	TRBV28	NA	14	TRBJ2-7	CASSSSGGAYEQYF	TGTGCCAGCAGTTCATCGGGGGGCGCCTACGAGCAGTACTTC
NA	TRBV21-1	NA	17	TRBJ2-3	CASSKSGVRGRRDTQYF	TGTGCCAGCAGCAAATCGGGTGTGAGGGGGCGAAGAGATACGCAGTATTTT
NA	TRBV5-4	TRBD1	15	TRBJ1-3	CASSSGTASGNTIYF	TGTGCCAGCAGCTCCGGGACAGCCTCTGGAAACACCATATATTTT
NA	TRBV5-5	NA	16	TRBJ1-5	CASSTRARVETQPQHF	TGTGCCAGCAGCACCCGGGCCAGAGTTGAGACTCAGCCCCAGCATTTT
NA	TRBV6-6	NA	11	TRBJ2-3	CAGSSTDTQYF	TGTGCGGGGAGTAGCACAGATACGCAGTATTTT
NA	TRBV18	NA	13	TRBJ1-2	CASSPAVNYGYTF	TGTGCCAGCTCACCTGCGGTTAACTATGGCTACACCTTC
NA	TRBV7-6	TRBD1	18	TRBJ2-7	CASSLALGRRDRAYEQYF	TGTGCCAGCAGCTTAGCCCTAGGCCGCCGGGACAGGGCCTACGAGCAGTACTTC
NA	TRBV7-8	NA	15	TRBJ2-2	CASSLDRGITGELFF	TGTGCCAGCAGCTTAGACAGAGGGATCACCGGGGAGCTGTTTTTT
NA	TRBV6-1	TRBD2	14	TRBJ2-3	CASMERGKSDTQYF	TGTGCCAGCATGGAGCGGGGAAAATCAGATACGCAGTATTTT
once	TRBV5-1	TRBD1	14	TRBJ1-2	CASSRGGGDYGYTF	TGCGCCAGCAGCAGGGGAGGGGGCGACTATGGCTACACCTTC
few	TRBV27	NA	14	TRBJ1-5	CASSWGYSNQPQHF	TGTGCCAGCAGTTGGGGTTATAGCAATCAGCCCCAGCATTTT
NA	TRBV7-3	TRBD1	13	TRBJ2-1	CASSLQGANEQFF	TGTGCCAGCAGCCTACAGGGGGCAAATGAGCAGTTCTTC
NA	TRBV6-4	NA	13	TRBJ1-1	CASSETWNTEAFF	TGTGCCAGCAGTGAAACATGGAACACTGAAGCTTTCTTT
NA	TRBV5-4	NA	11	TRBJ2-7	CASSSTYEQYF	TGTGCCAGCAGCTCAACATACGAGCAGTACTTC
NA	TRBV28	NA	12	TRBJ1-3	CASSLYGNTIYF	TGTGCCAGCAGTTTATATGGAAACACCATATATTTT
NA	TRBV7-3	NA	15	TRBJ2-1	CASSRELVGSNEQFF	TGTGCCAGCAGCCGCGAGTTGGTAGGTAGTAATGAGCAGTTCTTC
NA	TRBV4-1	TRBD2	18	TRBJ2-1	CASSQDRTSGSKNNEQFF	TGCGCCAGCAGCCAAGATAGGACTAGCGGCTCGAAAAACAATGAGCAGTTCTTC
few	TRBV7-8	NA	14	TRBJ2-1	CASSLEHGYNEQFF	TGTGCCAGCAGCTTAGAGCACGGCTACAATGAGCAGTTCTTC
NA	TRBV2	NA	14	TRBJ1-1	CASSETGRFAEAFF	TGTGCCAGCAGTGAAACCGGGAGGTTCGCTGAAGCTTTCTTT
NA	TRBV28	NA	14	TRBJ1-1	CASSLGGTYKEAFF	TGTGCCAGCAGTTTAGGTGGCACGTACAAGGAAGCTTTCTTT
NA	TRBV27	NA	10	TRBJ1-1	CASSPPKAFF	TGTGCCAGCAGTCCCCCGAAGGCTTTCTTT
NA	TRBV4-1	NA	15	TRBJ2-7	CASSQGPGNFYEQYF	TGCGCCAGCAGCCAAGGTCCGGGTAACTTTTACGAGCAGTACTTC
once	TRBV5-6	NA	14	TRBJ2-1	CASRWRDIASEQFF	TGTGCCAGCCGGTGGCGGGACATTGCGAGTGAGCAGTTCTTC
NA	TRBV27	NA	13	TRBJ1-1	CASSPVQTTEAFF	TGTGCCAGCAGCCCGGTCCAGACCACTGAAGCTTTCTTT